The subject of this entry is one TCR beta chain. Its target is not known. V was pared by 4 bases and J by 3 bases, with 19 bases between. The length of the CDR3 is 16 residues. Germline V gene data show CDR1 as SGHRS and CDR2 as YFSETQ. The data are from a study of T cells after yellow fever vaccination. TCRdb re-called the 5' RACE reads through MiXCR, storing one row per CDR3 protein. The repertoire includes hundreds of thousands of distinct CDR3 sequences, around 20% of them detected once, and 15% to 20% sits in the top ten. Points from the study as a whole: Booster sampling recovered most clones from primary vaccination (96% CD4, approximately 90% CD8).

The chain carries TRBV5-1 and TRBJ2-5; the D is unclear. The sequence derives from a man aged 18 to 30 who received the YFV17D yellow fever vaccine. The starting material was PBMCs, obtained before the yellow fever booster vaccination. CDR3 in amino acids: CASSTVGSPKKETQYF. The CDR3, as DNA: TGCGCCAGCAGCACCGTGGGGTCACCTAAGAAAGAGACCCAGTACTTC. Complete variable domain (other parts from reference TRBV5-1 and TRBJ2-5): KAGVTQTPRYLIKTRGQQVTLSCSPISGHRSVSWYQQTPGQGLQFLFEYFSETQRNKGNFPGRFSGRQFSNSRSEMNVSTLELGDSALYLCASSTVGSPKKETQYFGPGTRLLVL.